This entry concerns a single T cell receptor beta chain. Antigen unknown. This record belongs to a study of T cell responses to AZD1222 COVID-19 vaccine. Study-level points and caveats: Baseline serology detected seropositivity in only a handful of AZD1222 recipients. Females made up more of the donors, who were largely white British, and clonal diversity may have come out too low. Dominant CD4 TCR responses targeted spike regions 160-218 and 743-854.

The CDR3 length is 12 residues. Trimming stripped 5 bases from V and 6 bases from J, with 5 bases between. Per the germline V gene, CDR1 is WNHNN and CDR2 is SYGVQD (reference sequence). The method was immunoSEQ multiplex PCR; TCRdb's version includes in-frame clones alone and lacks a portion of them. The sample consists of roughly 180,000 clones, about 85% of them appearing once. The sample consisted of peripheral blood, taken on day 0 of AZD1222 vaccination. V is TRBV10-1 and J is TRBJ1-6, with D unclear. This receptor was taken from an adult in good health. CDR3 coding DNA: TGCGCCAGCAGTCGGACTAATTCACCCCTCCACTTT. Translated, it gives CASSRTNSPLHF.